Listed below are T cell receptor beta chains from one sample, sequenced in a study of blood T cell repertoires in COVID-19. Profiling relied on immunoSEQ multiplex PCR, and the TCRdb table lists in-frame clones only, not all of them. The top ten hold roughly 6.2% of the sample, which has 72,000 or so clones, around 90% seen once. The sequenced sample was peripheral blood. The receptors here all came from a man aged 50-60 years with active COVID-19. Each CDR3 is given without its conserved first and last residue. A D gene is named only where the DNA matches it firmly.

d_gene,j_gene,v_gene,CDR3aa
NA,TRBJ1-4,TRBV29-1,SVGSRQSNEKLF
TRBD1,TRBJ2-7,TRBV4-1,ASSQGDRGYEQY
NA,TRBJ1-5,TRBV7-2,ASSLASTQDQPQH
TRBD1,TRBJ1-2,TRBV9,ASIKGAERQGNYGYT
NA,TRBJ2-2,TRBV11-1,ASSALPTTGELF
NA,TRBJ2-3,TRBV7-9,ASSLVQVSTDTQY
TRBD2,TRBJ2-1,TRBV24-1,ATSDFKGTSGTYNEQF
TRBD2,TRBJ2-3,TRBV7-3,ASSLIGTSGGQDTQY
TRBD2,TRBJ2-1,TRBV5-4,ASSLHLAGGGDEQF
TRBD1,TRBJ1-6,TRBV28,ASSLYQGANSPLH
TRBD2,TRBJ2-2,TRBV20-1,SASAGGPTGELF
NA,TRBJ2-7,TRBV28,ASSGGGGSRREQY
TRBD1,TRBJ1-5,TRBV28,ASSSAGTDTFINQPQH
TRBD2,TRBJ2-3,TRBV7-2,ASSSSGRSTDTQY
NA,TRBJ2-2,TRBV9,ASSVNPQATNTGELF
NA,TRBJ2-1,TRBV27,ASSLTGPQGDEQF
TRBD1,TRBJ1-2,TRBV4-3,ASSIRPGQGYGYT
TRBD2,TRBJ2-1,TRBV7-3,ASSLTSGASSYNEQF
NA,TRBJ1-5,TRBV4-1,ASSPAAGAMGNQPQH
NA,TRBJ2-1,TRBV28,ASSSTPLRGRNEQF
NA,TRBJ1-1,TRBV18,ASSPYSRNTEAF
TRBD1,TRBJ2-1,TRBV7-2,ASSFSFGTGTGGQF
TRBD1,TRBJ2-1,TRBV5-8,ASSYRGLRGYNEQF
NA,TRBJ1-2,TRBV25-1,ASSELSGYT
NA,TRBJ1-6,TRBV5-1,ASSLGDPRNSPLH
NA,TRBJ1-2,TRBV15,ATSRDTAPNYGYT
NA,TRBJ2-3,TRBV5-1,ASSRDQGTDTQY
NA,TRBJ1-1,TRBV6-5,ASSYRGGTTEAF
TRBD1,TRBJ1-2,TRBV7-2,ASSNPGQGDYGYT
TRBD2,TRBJ2-5,TRBV4-1,ASSQGPGLAGGMETQY